Included here is one T cell receptor beta chain sequence, with context. In the source study's methods: Amplification of reference gene primers provided the estimated nucleated cell counts. Measured with immunoSEQ multiplex PCR; TCRdb has only the in-frame clones, and not every one. The V and J calls and the clone size are those of that table, but D and trimming were determined from the DNA. This sample has approximately 400,000 clones, with more than 70% found just once. The CDR3 extends over 14 amino acids. Losses at the gene ends were 2 bases for V and 7 bases for J; bases not matched to a gene: 5. CDR1 and CDR2 from the germline V gene are MNHNY and SVGAGI (reference sequence). This entry comes from a study of blood T cell repertoires in COVID-19. Study at large: Researchers got acute and convalescent COVID-19 samples from the United States, Italy and Spain. From T cells, B-cell-depleted T cells, or PBMCs came the material, which was cDNA or gDNA.

The clonotype was recovered from a man aged 35 to 55 with acute or convalescent COVID-19. Material: peripheral blood. The V call is TRBV6-6, the J call TRBJ2-3; 8 bases match TRBD2. Here the CDR3 reads CASSYPGGVNTQYF. DNA of the CDR3: TGTGCCAGCAGTTACCCCGGGGGGGTGAATACGCAGTATTTT.